Below, 15 T cell receptor beta chains from the same sample are listed, as sequenced in a study of cytotoxic CD8 clonotypes in ibrutinib-treated CLL. The table came from immunoSEQ multiplex PCR; TCRdb's copy has only in-frame clones and leaves some out. Among about 130,000 clones, 79% were seen once, and the ten largest hold roughly 13%. The source material was PBMCs, sampled after 12 months of ibrutinib treatment. These receptors were collected from a human donor with chronic lymphocytic leukemia.

The chain combines TRBV5-1 with TRBJ2-5, with 11 nucleotides matching TRBD2. This CDR3 comprises 15 residues. V gave up 0 bases and J gave up 5 bases; unmatched junction bases: 3. Germline V gives CDR1 SGHRS, CDR2 YFSETQ. CDR3 in amino acids: CASSLGLAGSETQYF. Here the CDR3 DNA reads TGCGCCAGCAGCTTGGGACTAGCGGGAAGTGAGACCCAGTACTTC.

This clone turned up a few times. The V gene is TRBV4-3, the J gene TRBJ1-2, with a weak D call TRBD1 (6 bases). The CDR3 extends over 13 amino acids. Germline V gives CDR1 LGHNA, CDR2 YSLEER. Trimming removed 2 bases from V and 8 bases from J, with 12 bases in between. CDR3 sequence (DNA): TGCGCCAGCAGCCAACACAGGGAAATGGGCTACACCTTC. This sequence encodes CASSQHREMGYTF.

The chain employs TRBV29-1 and TRBJ2-7; D is possibly TRBD1 (6 bases). The V gene lost 7 bases and the J gene lost 0 bases, with 16 bases spanning the gap. This CDR3 region has 14 residues. Looked up from germline, CDR1 is SQVTM and CDR2 is ANQGSEA. The CDR3 sequence: CSGTWTVYSYEQYF. DNA of the CDR3: TGCAGCGGGACATGGACAGTCTACTCCTACGAGCAGTACTTC.

In this sample, this clone turned up once. This chain joins TRBV19 and TRBJ1-5; D is unresolved. Trimming removed 5 bases from V and 7 bases from J, with 9 bases in between. The CDR3 is made up of 12 amino acids. Looked up from germline, CDR1 is LNHDA and CDR2 is SQIVND (reference sequence). The CDR3 coding sequence is TGTGCCAGTAGTTGGGCAGTGCAGCCCCAGCATTTT. Protein: CASSWAVQPQHF.

V is TRBV2 and J is TRBJ2-1; TRBD2 aligns across 10 bases. The CDR3 is made up of 15 amino acids. The ends lost 4 bases at V and 3 bases at J; junction bases unmatched: 3. CDR1 is SNHLY and CDR2 is FYNNEI in the germline V gene. This CDR3 reads CASSGLAGVYNEQFF. The CDR3 nucleotides are TGTGCCAGCAGTGGTCTAGCGGGAGTCTACAATGAGCAGTTCTTC.

This clone was seen only a few times. The V gene is TRBV18, the J gene TRBJ2-3; 7 bases fit TRBD2. Germline assignment: CDR1 KGHSH and CDR2 LQKENI. V was pared by 1 base and J by 2 bases, with 9 bases of the junction left unmatched. The CDR3 has 17 residues. For the CDR3, the DNA is TGTGCCAGCTCACCACTATCGGGGAGGGCGATCACAGATACGCAGTATTTT. Amino acid sequence: CASSPLSGRAITDTQYF.

The CDR3 DNA is TGTGCCAGCAGCTTCGGCTACAGCGCAACTAATGAAAAACTGTTTTTT. Amino acid sequence: CASSFGYSATNEKLFF. The chain combines TRBV5-6 with TRBJ1-4; D gene ambiguous. The CDR3 contains 16 residues. Germline values: CDR1 SGHDT, CDR2 YYEEEE. Trimming stripped 2 bases from V and 0 bases from J, with 11 bases between.

The chain is built from TRBV7-9 and TRBJ1-2; D ambiguous. V was cut by 1 base and J by 5 bases, with 17 bases left in between. The CDR3 extends over 16 amino acids. CDR1 is SEHNR, CDR2 FQNEAQ, per germline (reference sequence). CDR3 sequence (DNA): TGTGCCAGCAGCTTAGTCGTTAAGGAATCTTTGTATGGCTACACCTTC. Translation: CASSLVVKESLYGYTF.

The V and J genes are TRBV7-7 and TRBJ2-5, with 8 bases that match TRBD2. Looked up from germline, CDR1 is SSHAT and CDR2 is FNYEAQ (reference sequence). J gave up 7 bases and V 5 bases, and 15 bases lay outside the gene matches. The CDR3 runs to 16 residues. The DNA of the CDR3 is TGTGCCAGCAGCGCCTCGAGTTTCAGCGGGAGAGGGACCCAGTACTTC. Translated, it gives CASSASSFSGRGTQYF.

This chain joins TRBV19 and TRBJ1-5; a weak D match, TRBD1 (6 bases). The germline V gene has CDR1 LNHDA and CDR2 SQIVND (reference sequence). V lost 3 bases and J 0 bases, leaving 9 bases between the germline ends. The CDR3 is made up of 15 amino acids. DNA for the CDR3: TGTGCCAGTAGTATCACAGGGTATAGCAATCAGCCCCAGCATTTT. This encodes CASSITGYSNQPQHF.

The J gene is TRBJ2-1, the V gene TRBV7-2; 8 bases line up with TRBD1. The V gene end was trimmed by 2 bases and the J gene end by 4 bases; junction bases not matched to a gene: 7. CDR1 SGHTA and CDR2 FQGNSA come from the germline V gene. This CDR3 region has 16 residues. CDR3 in amino acids: CASSLFGQGGYNEQFF. As DNA, the CDR3 is TGTGCCAGCAGCTTATTTGGACAGGGCGGGTACAATGAGCAGTTCTTC.

The chain is built from TRBV5-1 and TRBJ2-7, with D hard to call. Trimming stripped 0 bases from V and 4 bases from J, with 8 bases between. From germline, CDR1 is SGHRS and CDR2 YFSETQ. The length of the CDR3 is 13 residues. The CDR3, as DNA: TGCGCCAGCAGCTTGGCATCCTTGTACGAGCAGTACTTC. Its translation: CASSLASLYEQYF.

The genes are TRBV4-3 and TRBJ2-2, with 10 positions matching TRBD2. This CDR3 region has 19 residues. The germline gives CDR1 LGHNA, CDR2 YSLEER. Trimming took 0 bases from V and 0 from J; bases not matched to a gene: 7. CDR3 residues: CASSQDRSGRHTNTGELFF. The CDR3 coding sequence is TGCGCCAGCAGCCAAGATCGTAGCGGGAGGCATACGAACACCGGGGAGCTGTTTTTT.

This chain connects TRBV12-5 to TRBJ1-3; no firm D call. The CDR3 loop spans 11 amino acids. V was pared by 5 bases and J by 2 bases, with 1 base between. Germline lookup yields CDR1 LGHNT and CDR2 FRNRAP. The CDR3 protein is CASGTGNTIYF. The CDR3 DNA follows: TGTGCTAGTGGTACTGGAAACACCATATATTTT.

The chain carries TRBV6-5 and TRBJ2-7; 14 bases line up with TRBD2. J was trimmed by 5 bases and V by 7 bases; bases with no gene match: 7. Germline CDR1 reads MNHEY; CDR2 reads SVGAGI. CDR3 size: 15 residues. CDR3 loop: CASKGTSGRNNEQYF. CDR3 sequence (DNA): TGTGCCAGCAAGGGGACTAGCGGGAGAAATAACGAGCAGTACTTC.